This TCR beta chain was sequenced during a study of technical replicates of blood from a handful of donors (TCRdb year 2017). To prepare the library, the immunoSEQ multiplex PCR assay was applied. TCRdb re-hosts the immuneACCESS table, in-frame sequences only. Its copies lack some clones; in the studies checked, an unresolved V gene accounts for under half of them, and the cause for the rest is not known. The sample table holds around 100,000 clones, of which about 96% were seen once. The ten largest clones add up to approximately 0.37% of the sample. Compared with germline, V lacks 7 bases and J lacks 4 bases; bases without a gene match: 12. The CDR3 starts with the cysteine, ends with the phenylalanine, and has 16 residues. Only the CDR3 DNA is retained, 48 bases long and in frame from the first base. The germline V gene (reference sequence) supplies CDR1 MNHEY and CDR2 SMNVEV. Regarding this clone: Its antigen remains unidentified. No per-base quality is available; no much larger clone lies one base away.

This chain joins TRBV27 to TRBJ2-1; TRBD1 matches 8 bases in the middle. The origin of this receptor is a human donor in good health. Sequenced material: T cells isolated from PBMCs. The nucleotide sequence is given as TGTGCCAGCACCCAACCCGGACAGGGAGTATACAATGAGCAGTTCTTC. This gives the protein CASTQPGQGVYNEQFF.